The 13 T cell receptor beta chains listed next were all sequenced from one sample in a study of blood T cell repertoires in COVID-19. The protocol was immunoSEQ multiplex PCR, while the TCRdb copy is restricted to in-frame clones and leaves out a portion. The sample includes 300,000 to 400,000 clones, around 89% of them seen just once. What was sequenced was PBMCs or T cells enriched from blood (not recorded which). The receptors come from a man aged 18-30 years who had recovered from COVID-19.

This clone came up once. CDR3 DNA: TGCAGTGCTAGTACCGGGACAGGCACTCAGCCCCAGCATTTT. Protein product: CSASTGTGTQPQHF. The rearrangement links TRBV20-1 to TRBJ1-5; 8 bases map to TRBD1. Unmatched junction bases numbered 7, after V lost 3 bases and J lost 6 bases. From germline, CDR1 is DFQATT and CDR2 SNEGSKA (reference sequence). This CDR3 region has 14 residues.

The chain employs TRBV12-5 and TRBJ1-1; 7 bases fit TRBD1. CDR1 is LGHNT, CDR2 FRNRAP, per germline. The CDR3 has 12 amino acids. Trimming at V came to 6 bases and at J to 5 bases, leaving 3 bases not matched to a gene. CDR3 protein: CASGRGETEAFF. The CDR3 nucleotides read TGTGCTAGTGGCAGGGGGGAAACTGAAGCTTTCTTT.

DNA of the CDR3: TGTGCCACAGACAGGATTGAAGCTTTCTTT. It codes for CATDRIEAFF. The chain combines TRBV28 with TRBJ1-1, with D possibly being TRBD1 (6 bases). This CDR3 contains 10 residues. Trimming took off 10 bases at V and 7 bases at J, with 10 bases between the two ends. CDR1 and CDR2 (germline): MDHEN, SYDVKM.

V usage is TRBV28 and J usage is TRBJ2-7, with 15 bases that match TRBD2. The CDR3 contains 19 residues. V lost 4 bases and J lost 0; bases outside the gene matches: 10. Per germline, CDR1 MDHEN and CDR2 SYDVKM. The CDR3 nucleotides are TGTGCCAGCAGTTCCATGGGACTAGCGGGAGGATCTAACTCCTACGAGCAGTACTTC. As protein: CASSSMGLAGGSNSYEQYF.

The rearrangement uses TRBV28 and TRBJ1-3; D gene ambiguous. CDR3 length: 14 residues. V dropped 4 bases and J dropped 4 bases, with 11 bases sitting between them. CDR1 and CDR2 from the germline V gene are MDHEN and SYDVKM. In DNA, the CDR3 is TGTGCCAGCAGTTCCCCCGGGTTCGGAAACACCATATATTTT. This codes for CASSSPGFGNTIYF.

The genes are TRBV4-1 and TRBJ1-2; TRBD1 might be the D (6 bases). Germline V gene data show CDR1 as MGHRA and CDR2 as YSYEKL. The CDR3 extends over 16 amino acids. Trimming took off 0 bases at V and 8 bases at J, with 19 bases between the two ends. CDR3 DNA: TGCGCCAGCAGCCAAGATCTCCTTGACAGGATTGTGGGCTACACCTTC. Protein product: CASSQDLLDRIVGYTF.

The DNA for the CDR3 is TGTGCCAGCAGTTCGACAGGGAACGGCTACACCTTC. This gives the protein CASSSTGNGYTF. The J gene is TRBJ1-2, the V gene TRBV12-3 or TRBV12-4; 7 bases match TRBD1. The CDR3 spans 12 residues. V was clipped by 4 bases and J by 8 bases; unmatched bases: 4.

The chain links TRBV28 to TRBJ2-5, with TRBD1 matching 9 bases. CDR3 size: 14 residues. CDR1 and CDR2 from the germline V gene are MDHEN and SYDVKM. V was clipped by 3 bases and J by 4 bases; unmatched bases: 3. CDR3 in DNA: TGTGCCAGCAGTTTTCCGGACAGGGGAGAGACCCAGTACTTC. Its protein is CASSFPDRGETQYF.

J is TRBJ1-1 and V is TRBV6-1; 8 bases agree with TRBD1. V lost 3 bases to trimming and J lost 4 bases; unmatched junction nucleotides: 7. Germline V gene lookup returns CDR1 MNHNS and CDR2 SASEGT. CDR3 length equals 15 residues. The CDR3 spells CASSDQGAGGTEAFF. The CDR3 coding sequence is TGTGCCAGCAGTGATCAGGGGGCCGGGGGCACTGAAGCTTTCTTT.

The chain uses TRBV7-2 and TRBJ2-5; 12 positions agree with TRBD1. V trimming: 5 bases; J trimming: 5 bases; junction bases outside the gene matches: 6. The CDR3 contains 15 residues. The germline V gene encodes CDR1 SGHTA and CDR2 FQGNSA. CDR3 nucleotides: TGTGCCAGCAGCCGGGACAGGGGGCATGGGGAGACCCAGTACTTC. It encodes CASSRDRGHGETQYF.

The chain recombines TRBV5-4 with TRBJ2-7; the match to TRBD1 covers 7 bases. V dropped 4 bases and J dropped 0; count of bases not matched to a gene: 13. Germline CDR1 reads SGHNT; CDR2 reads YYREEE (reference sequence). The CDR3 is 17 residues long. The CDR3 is CASSPGLGTVGSYEQYF. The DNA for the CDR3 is TGTGCCAGCAGCCCGGGGTTGGGGACAGTAGGCTCCTACGAGCAGTACTTC.

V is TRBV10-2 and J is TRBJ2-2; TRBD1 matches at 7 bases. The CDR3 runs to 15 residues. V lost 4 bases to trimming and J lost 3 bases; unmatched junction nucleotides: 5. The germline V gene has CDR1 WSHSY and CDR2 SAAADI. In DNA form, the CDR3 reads TGCGCCAGCAGTGGGAAGGGACAGTACACCGGGGAGCTGTTTTTT. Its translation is CASSGKGQYTGELFF.

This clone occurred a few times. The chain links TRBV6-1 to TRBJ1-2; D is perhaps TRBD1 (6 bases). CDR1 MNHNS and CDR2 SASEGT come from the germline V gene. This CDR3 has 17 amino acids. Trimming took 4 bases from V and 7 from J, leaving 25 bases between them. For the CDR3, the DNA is TGTGCCAGCAGTGTACATACAGGGTACTTTTCTCTAGGTGGCTACACCTTC. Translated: CASSVHTGYFSLGGYTF.